This TCR beta chain was identified in a study of T cell changes during pregnancy in multiple sclerosis. Clones were read by immunoSEQ multiplex PCR, and TCRdb kept only the in-frame ones, dropping some. The data contain tens of thousands of clones, approximately 92% of them singletons. The CDR3 loop spans 15 amino acids. CDR1 and CDR2 (germline): SGHTA, FQGTGA. Trimming took 5 bases from V and 1 from J; bases not matched to a gene: 5. This clone has a single count. This receptor was obtained from a female donor in good health, enrolled as a control in a pregnancy study. Sequencing used peripheral blood, obtained in the third trimester of pregnancy. This chain uses TRBV7-3 with TRBJ2-5; 9 positions agree with TRBD2. In DNA form, the CDR3 reads TGTGCCAGCAGCCCCTTTAGCGGGGGCCAAGAGACCCAGTACTTC. Translating it yields CASSPFSGGQETQYF.